This paragraph reports one T cell receptor beta chain. What it binds is not known. This CDR3 contains 13 residues. The germline gives CDR1 GTSNPN, CDR2 SVGIG (reference sequence). Deletions cut 2 bases from V and 8 bases from J, with 15 bases between. These data originate in a study of T cell responses to AZD1222 COVID-19 vaccine. Findings and limits, study-wide: Spike-specific TCR breadth and depth went up after people got two AZD1222 doses. Seropositive AZD1222 recipients at baseline numbered only five to seven.

The table came from immunoSEQ multiplex PCR; TCRdb's copy has only in-frame clones and leaves some out. The profile shows 60,000 to 75,000 clones, 83% of them singletons. The material sequenced was peripheral blood, taken 28 days after the second AZD1222 dose. V is TRBV30 and J is TRBJ1-2; perhaps TRBD1 as D (5 bases). This clonotype was obtained from an adult who received the AZD1222 COVID-19 vaccine. The CDR3 sequence: CAWSSGAYGGYTF. The CDR3 nucleotides read TGTGCCTGGAGTTCCGGGGCCTATGGGGGCTACACCTTC. Together with reference TRBV30 and TRBJ1-2, the CDR3 gives the full variable domain: SQTIHQWPATLVQPVGSPLSLECTVEGTSNPNLYWYRQAAGRGLQLLFYSVGIGQISSEVPQNLSASRPQDRQFILSSKKLLLSDSGFYLCAWSSGAYGGYTFGSGTRLTVV.